This TCR beta chain was found in a study of T cells after yellow fever vaccination. Study overall: Preparation used SMART-Seq v4 Ultra Low Input for the low-cell-number fractions.

This clonotype was seen ten or more times. What it binds is not known. V dropped 5 bases and J dropped 4 bases, with 17 bases sitting between them. Germline V gene data show CDR1 as SEHNR and CDR2 as FQNEAQ (reference sequence). This CDR3 is built from 15 residues. Notes on the study in general: Clonotypes appearing in both CD4 and CD8 compartments existed, and their share was small. Boosting was followed by the reappearance of most primary-vaccination clones (under 97% CD4, under 90% CD8).

One entry per CDR3 protein results from TCRdb running MiXCR on the 5' RACE reads. The sample comprises some 120,000 distinct CDR3 sequences, 6.5% to 8% of which are singletons, and about 2.7% rests with the top ten. The specimen was CD4+ T cells sorted from PBMCs, collected about 10 days after the first yellow fever vaccination. The J gene is TRBJ1-1, the V gene TRBV7-9, with TRBD1 as a possible D gene (5 bases). This receptor was obtained from a man between 18 and 29 years old who received the YFV17D yellow fever vaccine. Here the CDR3 reads CASSPEKGRSTEAFF. The CDR3, as DNA: TGTGCCAGCAGCCCGGAGAAGGGACGGAGCACTGAAGCTTTCTTT.